Described below is a single T cell receptor beta chain sequence and its context. The length of the CDR3 is 15 residues. Trimming cost V 7 bases and J 2 bases; bases outside gene matches: 6. The germline V gene has CDR1 SQVTM and CDR2 ANQGSEA. Original processing notes: Scientists estimated how many nucleated cells there were by amplifying reference gene primers. Here immunoSEQ multiplex PCR was the method, and the copy in TCRdb shows in-frame clones only, minus some. From that table come the V and J calls and clone size; the DNA was used to work out D and trimming. The sample lists 300,000 to 350,000 clones; around 83% were seen once. The sample belongs to a study of blood T cell repertoires in COVID-19.

The clonotype was recovered from a young man with active or convalescent COVID-19. This chain uses TRBV29-1 with TRBJ2-2; 11 bases map to TRBD1. The material sequenced was peripheral blood. The CDR3 coding sequence is TGCAGCGCCTCTCGGACAGGGGGCAACACCGGGGAGCTGTTTTTT. Translating it yields CSASRTGGNTGELFF.